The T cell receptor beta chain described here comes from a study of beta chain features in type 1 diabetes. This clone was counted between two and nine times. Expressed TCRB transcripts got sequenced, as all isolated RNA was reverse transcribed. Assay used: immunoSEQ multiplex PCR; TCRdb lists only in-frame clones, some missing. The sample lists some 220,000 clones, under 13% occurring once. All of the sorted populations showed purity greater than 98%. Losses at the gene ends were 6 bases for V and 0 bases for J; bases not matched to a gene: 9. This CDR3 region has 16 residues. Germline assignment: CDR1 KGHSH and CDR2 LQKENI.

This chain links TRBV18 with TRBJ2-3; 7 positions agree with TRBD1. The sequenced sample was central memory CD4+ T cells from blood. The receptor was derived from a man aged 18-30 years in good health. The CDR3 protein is CASSLRDSASTDTQYF. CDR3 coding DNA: TGTGCCAGCTCCCTCCGGGACAGCGCTAGCACAGATACGCAGTATTTT.